The 30 T cell receptor beta chains listed next were all sequenced from one sample in a study of radiotherapy plus CTLA-4 blockade in lung cancer. TCRdb keeps only in-frame clones here, not all; method: immunoSEQ multiplex PCR. This sample has 20,000 to 30,000 clones, with around four fifths found just once. This specimen consisted of peripheral blood, obtained from a patient treated with radiotherapy plus ipilimumab. The receptors were sampled from a human donor with non-small cell lung cancer that progressed on radiotherapy plus ipilimumab.

This clone appeared once. This chain joins TRBV29-1 and TRBJ2-7, with D unclear. The CDR3 loop spans 12 amino acids. The ends were cut back, 2 bases at V and 0 bases at J, with 5 bases in the middle. Germline CDR1 reads SQVTM; CDR2 reads ANQGSEA. The CDR3 loop is CSVESGSYEQYF. The DNA for the CDR3 is TGCAGCGTTGAATCGGGCTCCTACGAGCAGTACTTC.

This clone has a handful of counts. The V and J genes are TRBV28 and TRBJ1-4; TRBD1 matches at 7 bases. The CDR3 extends over 13 amino acids. The V gene's germline CDR1 is MDHEN and CDR2 SYDVKM. J was trimmed by 5 bases and V by 7 bases; bases with no gene match: 4. CDR3 sequence: CASTLTGNEKLFF. CDR3 DNA: TGTGCCAGCACCCTGACAGGGAATGAAAAACTGTTTTTT.

The table lists this clone with a few counts. V gene TRBV27 combines with J gene TRBJ2-2, with no clear D. The CDR3 spans 14 residues. The ends were cut back, 3 bases at V and 1 base at J, with 6 bases in the middle. Germline lookup yields CDR1 MNHEY and CDR2 SMNVEV (reference sequence). The CDR3 nucleotides read TGTGCCAGCAGTTTCACGATGAACACCGGGGAGCTGTTTTTT. Translating gives CASSFTMNTGELFF.

This clone was detected only a few times. CDR3 in amino acids: CASSLPGTPALSSTDTQYF. The CDR3 coding sequence is TGTGCCAGCAGCTTACCCGGGACTCCGGCCCTCTCTAGCACAGATACGCAGTATTTT. V usage is TRBV28 and J usage is TRBJ2-3, with D possibly matching TRBD2 (6 bases). The ends were cut back, 6 bases at V and 0 bases at J, with 25 bases in the middle. Germline CDR1 and CDR2: MDHEN and SYDVKM. The CDR3 has 19 residues. Full variable domain (rest looked up from reference TRBV28 and TRBJ2-3): DVKVTQSSRYLVKRTGEKVFLECVQDMDHENMFWYRQDPGLGLRLIYFSYDVKMKEKGDIPEGYSVSREKKERFSLILESASTNQTSMYLCASSLPGTPALSSTDTQYFGPGTRLTVL.

The chain is built from TRBV29-1 and TRBJ2-7; D not certain. CDR1 is SQVTM, CDR2 ANQGSEA, per germline. V was cut by 4 bases and J by 4 bases, with 8 bases left in between. The CDR3 contains 11 residues. The CDR3: CSVASKYEQYF. In DNA form, the CDR3 reads TGCAGCGTTGCCAGCAAATACGAGCAGTACTTC.

This clone was detected only once. The chain uses TRBV9 and TRBJ1-1; tentative D call: TRBD1 (5 bases). The V gene's germline CDR1 is SGDLS and CDR2 YYNGEE. The length of the CDR3 is 14 residues. V gave up 0 bases and J gave up 4 bases, with 10 bases separating them. CDR3 DNA sequence: TGTGCCAGCAGCGTAGACTCTGGGGGCACTGAAGCTTTCTTT. This codes for CASSVDSGGTEAFF.

The CDR3 DNA sequence: TGTGCCAGCAGTTTATCCCAAGGTCAGCCCCAGCATTTT. Translating it yields CASSLSQGQPQHF. The chain links TRBV27 to TRBJ1-5; D is ambiguous. Germline V CDR1 and CDR2: MNHEY, SMNVEV (reference sequence). Trimming left V 0 bases short and J 6 bases short, with 6 bases between. This CDR3 region has 13 residues.

The chain joins TRBV7-6 to TRBJ2-2; TRBD1 might be the D (6 bases). Germline V gene sequence: CDR1 SGHVS, CDR2 FNYEAQ. The V end lost 5 bases, the J end lost 6 bases, and 10 bases lay between the germline ends. This CDR3 is built from 13 residues. The CDR3 reads CASSLTGSGELFF. The CDR3 nucleotides are TGTGCCAGCAGCCTCACAGGGTCCGGGGAGCTGTTTTTT.

This clone was recorded once. V gene TRBV5-1 combines with J gene TRBJ2-1; D not resolved. The CDR3 consists of 13 residues. Germline V lookup: CDR1 SGHRS, CDR2 YFSETQ. V was clipped by 0 bases and J by 4 bases, with 5 bases between them. CDR3 nucleotides: TGCGCCAGCAGCTTGGGGCTGTACAATGAGCAGTTCTTC. Protein: CASSLGLYNEQFF.

This clone was detected only a few times. The gene calls are TRBV28 and TRBJ1-2, with D tentatively TRBD1 (6 bases). Deletions cut 5 bases from V and 4 bases from J, with 11 bases between. There are 13 residues in the CDR3. Germline CDR1 is MDHEN and CDR2 is SYDVKM. This chain's CDR3 is CASSINRAYGYTF. CDR3 DNA sequence: TGTGCCAGCAGTATCAACAGGGCCTATGGCTACACCTTC.

Of note for this clone: This sample includes further DNA sequences coding for the same CDR3. CDR3 in amino acids: CASSLGGGVSYEQYF. CDR3 sequence (DNA): TGCGCCAGCAGCTTGGGCGGGGGGGTCTCCTACGAGCAGTACTTC. V gene TRBV5-1 combines with J gene TRBJ2-7, with 9 nucleotides matching TRBD2. The V gene end was trimmed by 0 bases and the J gene end by 0 bases; junction bases not matched to a gene: 1. The CDR3 spans 15 residues. Germline V gives CDR1 SGHRS, CDR2 YFSETQ.

The J gene is TRBJ2-5, the V gene TRBV7-9; tentative D call: TRBD1 (6 bases). Trimming took off 4 bases at V and 5 bases at J, with 17 bases between the two ends. This CDR3 is 15 amino acids long. Germline lookup yields CDR1 SEHNR and CDR2 FQNEAQ (reference sequence). The CDR3 is CASSSSQGLGETQYF. The CDR3 DNA is TGTGCCAGCAGCTCTTCACAGGGTCTTGGGGAGACCCAGTACTTC. Looking up the rest from reference TRBV7-9 and TRBJ2-5 gives the full variable domain: DTGVSQNPRHKITKRGQNVTFRCDPISEHNRLYWYRQTLGQGPEFLTYFQNEAQLEKSRLLSDRFSAERPKGSFSTLEIQRTEQGDSAMYLCASSSSQGLGETQYFGPGTRLLVL.

The CDR3 sequence: CASSEEWTVGNEQFF. In DNA form, the CDR3 reads TGTGCCAGCAGTGAAGAGTGGACAGTCGGCAATGAGCAGTTCTTC. V usage is TRBV6-1 and J usage is TRBJ2-1, with D perhaps matching TRBD1 (6 bases). CDR3 size: 15 residues. The V end lost 1 base, the J end lost 6 bases, and 13 bases lay between the germline ends. CDR1 is MNHNS, CDR2 SASEGT, per germline.

The rearrangement uses TRBV9 and TRBJ1-2; D not certain. Germline assignment: CDR1 SGDLS and CDR2 YYNGEE. This CDR3 contains 12 residues. Trimming removed 0 bases at V and 6 bases at J, with 6 bases between. The CDR3 nucleotides read TGTGCCAGCAGCGTAGGGCAGGATGGCTACACCTTC. It specifies CASSVGQDGYTF.

The genes are TRBV2 and TRBJ2-1; D gene ambiguous. The CDR3 is 14 residues long. V dropped 5 bases and J dropped 8 bases, with 16 bases sitting between them. Germline CDR1 reads SNHLY; CDR2 reads FYNNEI. CDR3 protein: CASSSRPGWDEQFF. The CDR3 DNA follows: TGTGCCAGCAGTTCACGACCGGGCTGGGATGAGCAGTTCTTC.

This rearrangement joins TRBV6-1 to TRBJ2-3, with 9 bases fitting TRBD2. Losses at the gene ends were 0 bases for V and 5 bases for J; bases not matched to a gene: 3. The CDR3 contains 15 residues. Germline V gene data show CDR1 as MNHNS and CDR2 as SASEGT. The CDR3 DNA is TGTGCCAGCAGTGAAGCTTGGACTAGCGAAGATACGCAGTATTTT. This gives the protein CASSEAWTSEDTQYF.

This clone came up once. The rearrangement links TRBV7-3 to TRBJ2-3; 8 bases align to TRBD2. CDR1 is SGHTA, CDR2 FQGTGA, per germline. Trimming removed 5 bases from V and 1 base from J; junction bases left unmatched: 8. This CDR3 comprises 16 residues. The CDR3 is CASSPLGGGRTDTQYF. The CDR3, as DNA: TGTGCCAGCAGCCCCCTCGGGGGGGGTCGCACAGATACGCAGTATTTT.

V usage is TRBV30 and J usage is TRBJ1-6, with 7 bases aligning to TRBD1. Germline CDR1 and CDR2: GTSNPN and SVGIG (reference sequence). Unmatched junction bases numbered 2, after V lost 0 bases and J lost 9 bases. The CDR3 spans 13 residues. In DNA form, the CDR3 reads TGTGCCTGGAGTGTACAGGGGCGTTCACCCCTCCACTTT. Its protein is CAWSVQGRSPLHF.

The chain combines TRBV19 with TRBJ2-4, with 9 bases that match TRBD2. V lost 4 bases, J lost 2 bases, and 6 bases stayed unmatched. Germline lookup yields CDR1 LNHDA and CDR2 SQIVND (reference sequence). The CDR3 runs 16 residues. CDR3: CASSRTSVNPKNIQYF. The CDR3 region has the DNA TGTGCCAGTAGTAGGACTAGCGTGAACCCCAAAAACATTCAGTACTTC.

The gene calls are TRBV28 and TRBJ1-6; no clear D. V lost 2 bases to trimming and J lost 0 bases, with 8 bases between them. The CDR3 is 16 residues long. Germline V gene lookup returns CDR1 MDHEN and CDR2 SYDVKM. Here the CDR3 DNA reads TGTGCCAGCAGTTTAGCCCCCTACTCCTATAATTCACCCCTCCACTTT. Encoded protein: CASSLAPYSYNSPLHF.

The CDR3 spells CASARQNLLSGANVLTF. CDR3 in DNA: TGTGCCAGCGCCCGACAGAACCTCCTCTCTGGGGCCAACGTCCTGACTTTC. This chain uses TRBV2 with TRBJ2-6; D perhaps matches TRBD1 (5 bases). V lost 8 bases and J lost 0, with 17 bases in between. This CDR3 contains 17 residues. Germline V gives CDR1 SNHLY, CDR2 FYNNEI.

This chain joins TRBV5-1 and TRBJ2-3, with 9 bases identical to TRBD2. Germline CDR1 is SGHRS and CDR2 is YFSETQ. CDR3 length: 15 amino acids. J gave up 2 bases and V 3 bases, and 4 bases lay outside the gene matches. The CDR3 is CASSSSGEPTDTQYF. The CDR3 DNA reads TGCGCCAGCAGCTCTAGCGGGGAGCCCACAGATACGCAGTATTTT. The whole variable domain, remainder taken from reference TRBV5-1 and TRBJ2-3, is KAGVTQTPRYLIKTRGQQVTLSCSPISGHRSVSWYQQTPGQGLQFLFEYFSETQRNKGNFPGRFSGRQFSNSRSEMNVSTLELGDSALYLCASSSSGEPTDTQYFGPGTRLTVL.

This clone turned up a few times. The chain is built from TRBV5-6 and TRBJ2-2; D unresolved. Germline CDR1 and CDR2: SGHDT and YYEEEE. V was clipped by 0 bases and J by 6 bases, with 6 bases between them. The CDR3 runs to 13 residues. CDR3 sequence: CASSLAGPGELFF. The CDR3 DNA is TGTGCCAGCAGCTTGGCAGGACCCGGGGAGCTGTTTTTT.

This rearrangement joins TRBV10-2 to TRBJ2-7; 14 bases align to TRBD2. CDR3 length equals 17 residues. Germline loops: CDR1 WSHSY, CDR2 SAAADI. V shed 3 bases and J 8 bases; nucleotides not matched to a gene: 12. The CDR3 region has the DNA TGCGCCAGCAGTGACCTAGCGGAGGGACTAGCGGGAGAAAAGCAGTACTTC. This gives the protein CASSDLAEGLAGEKQYF.

This chain uses TRBV5-1 with TRBJ1-5; D may be TRBD1 (5 bases). This CDR3 is built from 16 residues. V shed 0 bases and J shed 0 bases, with 10 bases lying between them. Germline CDR1 SGHRS, CDR2 YFSETQ. The CDR3 sequence: CASSLGDGNSNQPQHF. CDR3 DNA: TGCGCCAGCAGCTTGGGGGACGGTAATAGCAATCAGCCCCAGCATTTT. Combining the CDR3 with reference TRBV5-1 and TRBJ1-5 gives the whole variable domain KAGVTQTPRYLIKTRGQQVTLSCSPISGHRSVSWYQQTPGQGLQFLFEYFSETQRNKGNFPGRFSGRQFSNSRSEMNVSTLELGDSALYLCASSLGDGNSNQPQHFGDGTRLSIL.

V is TRBV7-3 and J is TRBJ2-5; D might be TRBD2 (6 bases). Deletions cut 5 bases from V and 4 bases from J, with 8 bases between. The CDR3 is 12 amino acids. Germline CDR1 and CDR2: SGHTA and FQGTGA. The chain's CDR3 is CASSQGGETQYF. CDR3 DNA: TGTGCCAGCAGCCAGGGAGGAGAGACCCAGTACTTC.

V usage is TRBV5-1 and J usage is TRBJ1-2; D gene unclear. Germline V gene lookup returns CDR1 SGHRS and CDR2 YFSETQ. The CDR3 is 14 amino acids. With 0 bases removed from V and 4 bases from J, the gap between germline ends came to 10 bases. In DNA, the CDR3 is TGCGCCAGCAGCTTGGATGTGGGAAGCTATGGCTACACCTTC. Translation: CASSLDVGSYGYTF.

J is TRBJ1-1 and V is TRBV19; 7 bases map to TRBD1. The V gene end was trimmed by 1 base and the J gene end by 5 bases; junction bases not matched to a gene: 7. The germline V gene encodes CDR1 LNHDA and CDR2 SQIVND (reference sequence). The CDR3 is 15 residues long. The CDR3 nucleotides are TGTGCCAGTAGTATAGCGTGGGAGGGGGCAACTGAAGCTTTCTTT. The encoded protein is CASSIAWEGATEAFF. The whole variable domain, filled in from reference TRBV19 and TRBJ1-1, reads DGGITQSPKYLFRKEGQNVTLSCEQNLNHDAMYWYRQDPGQGLRLIYYSQIVNDFQKGDIAEGYSVSREKKESFPLTVTSAQKNPTAFYLCASSIAWEGATEAFFGQGTRLTVV.

V and J are TRBV5-8 and TRBJ1-3; TRBD1 agrees at 9 bases. This CDR3 contains 16 residues. V lost 7 bases to trimming and J lost 0 bases; unmatched junction nucleotides: 8. Germline CDR1 is SGHTS and CDR2 is YDEGEE. For the CDR3, the DNA is TGTGCCAGCCCTCGGGGGACAGGGTACTCTGGAAACACCATATATTTT. This gives the protein CASPRGTGYSGNTIYF.

The J gene is TRBJ1-6, the V gene TRBV15; D gene unclear. The CDR3 consists of 14 residues. V was trimmed by 0 bases and J by 8 bases, leaving 8 bases between them. Germline values: CDR1 LNHNV, CDR2 YYDKDF (reference sequence). CDR3 sequence: CATSRDTQDSPLHF. The CDR3, as DNA: TGTGCCACCAGCAGAGACACCCAAGATTCACCCCTCCACTTT.